Sequencing of this T cell receptor beta chain was carried out in a study of cytomegalovirus exposure and HLA in healthy donors. About the research overall: Of the donors genotyped, 300 to 500 in all, about 76% fell in the Caucasian-associated ancestry cluster.

General study results and limits: Reports described diagnosis of cytomegalovirus status by the classifier as highly specific and sensitive. CMV antigen specificity was confirmed in vitro for three CMV-associated chains.

CDR3 length equals 17 residues. V gave up 7 bases and J gave up 3 bases, with 24 bases separating them. Looked up from germline, CDR1 is LNHDA and CDR2 is SQIVND (reference sequence). A note on this clone: Its matching antigen is unknown.

PCR used 60 Vbeta primers and 13 Jbeta primers. Only in-frame clones appear in the TCRdb table, and some are missing; sequencing was by immunoSEQ multiplex PCR. The sample holds about 150,000 clones; approximately 80% are singletons and the top ten take under 7.5%. Sequences were obtained from PBMCs. The V call is TRBV19, the J call TRBJ1-1; D is ambiguous. This sequence originates from a man aged 45-65 years in good health and CMV-seropositive. CDR3 sequence: CASKVRRPSTVDTEAFF. CDR3 coding DNA: TGTGCCAGTAAGGTAAGGAGGCCGAGCACCGTGGACACTGAAGCTTTCTTT.